This TCR beta chain was sequenced during a study of blood T cell repertoires in COVID-19. Study details: T cells, B-cell-depleted T cells, or PBMCs provided the cDNA or gDNA that served as material.

The assay was immunoSEQ multiplex PCR, and TCRdb's table has in-frame clones only and misses some. This sample has some 360,000 clones, with around 87% found just once. In germline, CDR1 is SEHNR, CDR2 FQNEAQ (reference sequence). This CDR3 is built from 15 residues. With 1 base clipped from V and 5 bases from J, the junction kept 6 bases outside the gene matches. The receptor was isolated from a woman aged 55-75 years with COVID-19, enrolled during active disease. Specimen: peripheral blood. This sequence joins TRBV7-9 and TRBJ2-5; TRBD2 agrees at 8 bases. Here the CDR3 DNA reads TGTGCCAGCAGCTTAGAGGCGGGGGGCATGGAGACCCAGTACTTC. It is translated as CASSLEAGGMETQYF.